These 9 T cell receptor delta chains originate from one sample sequenced in a study of DNA immune sequencing with unique molecular identifiers. Genomic DNA underwent 32-plex PCR targeting all 8 TRDV and 4 TRDJ genes. The library had 12-nucleotide UMIs introduced over around 3 barcoding cycles, then a second adapter PCR. TCRdb re-processed the multiplex PCR reads using CATT. The table shows about 400 delta-chain clones, with under 45% occurring only once. The material sequenced was buffy coat blood. The receptor source for this set is a human donor in good health.

Points on this clone: A read error is the likely source, as a far larger clone sits one nucleotide away. This sample includes further DNA sequences coding for the same CDR3. The chain links TRDV2 to TRDJ1; 8 bases line up with TRDD3. Germline V gene sequence: CDR1 GEAIGNYY, CDR2 EKD. This CDR3 region has 19 residues. Losses at the gene ends were 1 base for V and 0 bases for J; bases not matched to a gene: 15. DNA of the CDR3: TGTGCCTGTGACACAAGAGGTAACTGGGGGTCACCTTACACCGATAAACTCATCTTT. Protein product: CACDTRGNWGSPYTDKLIF.

With respect to this clone: The protein in TCRdb stems from a much larger clone and differs at residue 4 from this DNA's translation, likely a read error; here the protein is translated from the DNA. The rearrangement joins TRDV1 to TRDJ1; 13 nucleotides match TRDD3. Germline assignment: CDR1 TSWWSYY and CDR2 QGS. CDR3 length: 26 residues. CDR3 region: CALVESAPYHPPHWGIRGIPLDKLIF. CDR3 coding DNA: TGTGCTCTTGTGGAATCGGCCCCCTACCACCCCCCTCACTGGGGGATACGCGGCATACCTCTCGATAAACTCATCTTT.

As regards this clone: A far more abundant clone sits one base away, making this likely a read error. The sample carries other DNA sequences with the same CDR3. V usage is TRDV1 and J usage is TRDJ4, with D perhaps matching TRDD2 (6 bases). V lost 3 bases to trimming and J lost 1 base, with 33 bases between them. Per germline, CDR1 TSWWSYY and CDR2 QGS. The CDR3 is 21 residues long. The CDR3, as DNA: TGTGCTCTTGGGGAGGCGAGGCGTTCTTTCCTAAAGTATTGGGGAGGCAGACCCCTGATCTTT. Translating it yields CALGEARRSFLKYWGGRPLIF.

In its sample, this clone ranks as large. V gene TRDV2 combines with J gene TRDJ1; TRDD3 matches 10 bases. The CDR3 covers 17 residues. The V and J ends lost 3 bases and 0 bases, in that order; junction bases with no gene match: 9. Germline lookup yields CDR1 GEAIGNYY and CDR2 EKD. The CDR3 region has the DNA TGTGCCTGTGACGCCATGGGGGATACTCGGAACACCGATAAACTCATCTTT. Its translation is CACDAMGDTRNTDKLIF.

About this clone itself: Because the CDR3's place on the DNA is in doubt, the DNA is left out and the CDR3 is given as listed by TCRdb. This chain joins TRAV29/DV5 and TRDJ1; the table names TRDD3, a call not compared with the DNA. The CDR3 spans 26 residues, counting both ends. The germline V gene has CDR1 NSMFDY and CDR2 ISSIKDK. The CDR3 loop is CSVLLCSKLTGLPRPTGGRYTDKLIF.

The sample holds a few counts of this clone. A much larger clone sits a single nucleotide away, making a read error possible. The chain joins TRDV2 to TRDJ1; 8 nucleotides agree with TRDD3. The ends lost 1 base at V and 1 base at J; junction bases unmatched: 16. The CDR3 is made up of 19 amino acids. From germline, CDR1 is GEAIGNYY and CDR2 EKD. CDR3 residues: CACDTLLRDTLEATDKLIF. CDR3 DNA: TGTGCCTGTGACACTCTACTGAGGGATACGCTGGAAGCCACCGATAAACTCATCTTT.

A word on this clone: This probably arose from a read error, given a far larger clone one base away. This rearrangement joins TRDV1 to TRDJ4, with TRDD3 as a possible D gene (7 bases). The V gene lost 3 bases and the J gene lost 1 base, with 33 bases spanning the gap. There are 21 residues in the CDR3. Per the germline V gene, CDR1 is TSWWSYY and CDR2 is QGS. The CDR3 here is CALGEGRRSFLKYWGGRPLIF. The CDR3, as DNA: TGTGCTCTTGGGGAGGGGAGGCGTTCTTTCCTAAAGTACTGGGGAGGCAGACCCCTGATCTTT.

This clone is large within its sample. This chain uses TRDV2 with TRDJ3; 8 bases map to TRDD3. The CDR3 contains 19 residues. V shed 0 bases, J shed 0 bases, and the junction held 6 bases outside the gene matches. CDR1 is GEAIGNYY and CDR2 is EKD in the germline V gene. CDR3 sequence: CACDTVGDTDSWDTRQMFF. CDR3 nucleotide sequence: TGTGCCTGTGACACCGTTGGGGATACTGACTCCTGGGACACCCGACAGATGTTTTTC.

Within the sample, this clone is medium-sized (0.01 to 0.1%). V usage is TRDV1 and J usage is TRDJ1; D may be TRDD2 or TRDD3 (8 bases each). CDR1 and CDR2 (germline): TSWWSYY, QGS. The V end lost 1 base, the J end lost 1 base, and 37 bases lay between the germline ends. There are 24 residues in the CDR3. Here the CDR3 DNA reads TGTGCTCTTGGGGAACCTTCCTACGAAGGGGGGATAGAAGATCTAAAAAGGGCCACCGATAAACTCATCTTT. Amino acid sequence: CALGEPSYEGGIEDLKRATDKLIF.